These 6 T cell receptor beta chains were all obtained from the same sample, sequenced in a study of beta chain features in type 1 diabetes (dated by TCRdb to 2017 to 2018). The library came from the immunoSEQ multiplex PCR assay. The entire isolated RNA was reverse transcribed using the High Capacity cDNA Reverse Transcription Kit, and thus expressed TCRB transcripts were sequenced. Not all clones reach the TCRdb copy of this immuneACCESS table, which keeps in-frame sequences only. Checked studies attribute under half of the gap to unresolved V genes and leave the rest unexplained. For this sample the table gives fewer than 350,000 clones, of which around 20% were detected only once. The biggest ten clones account for around 0.04% of the sample. Sample: naive CD4+ T cells from blood. Read against the paper, the sample's cell subset or site label means: true naive CD4+ T cells. The receptors come from a woman under 30 in good health.

This clone showed up just a few times. This chain uses TRBV6-1 with TRBJ2-5; 11 bases are a match to TRBD2. Losses at the gene ends were 0 bases for V and 5 bases for J; bases not matched to a gene: 8. Germline CDR1 MNHNS, CDR2 SASEGT. This CDR3 comprises 17 residues. This chain's CDR3 is CASSEARSSGGRETQYF. CDR3 in DNA: TGTGCCAGCAGTGAAGCGCGGTCTAGCGGGGGGAGGGAGACCCAGTACTTC.

The chain carries TRBV30 and TRBJ2-3, with TRBD2 matching over 12 bases. From germline, CDR1 is GTSNPN and CDR2 SVGIG (reference sequence). With 1 base clipped from V and 0 bases from J, the junction kept 5 bases outside the gene matches. The length of the CDR3 is 17 residues. CDR3 sequence: CAWSGGTSGSSTDTQYF. The CDR3 DNA reads as TGTGCCTGGAGTGGGGGGACTAGCGGGTCTAGCACAGATACGCAGTATTTT. Based on the CDR3 plus reference TRBV30 and TRBJ2-3, the full variable domain is SQTIHQWPATLVQPVGSPLSLECTVEGTSNPNLYWYRQAAGRGLQLLFYSVGIGQISSEVPQNLSASRPQDRQFILSSKKLLLSDSGFYLCAWSGGTSGSSTDTQYFGPGTRLTVL.

The table lists this clone with a few counts. The chain couples TRBV7-2 to TRBJ2-5, with TRBD1 matching 11 bases. Germline CDR1 SGHTA, CDR2 FQGNSA. The CDR3 length is 14 residues. V lost 5 bases and J lost 4; bases outside the gene matches: 3. Here the CDR3 reads CASSPGTGGETQYF. The DNA for the CDR3 is TGTGCCAGCAGCCCCGGGACAGGGGGAGAGACCCAGTACTTC.

Only a few counts were recorded for this clone. The chain joins TRBV28 to TRBJ2-1; 10 positions match TRBD2. Germline CDR1 is MDHEN and CDR2 is SYDVKM. The CDR3 is made up of 14 amino acids. J was trimmed by 7 bases and V by 9 bases; bases with no gene match: 9. The CDR3 here is CASVAGGMKNEQFF. The CDR3 bases are TGTGCCAGTGTAGCGGGAGGTATGAAGAATGAGCAGTTCTTC.

The chain recombines TRBV5-1 with TRBJ2-1; 11 positions agree with TRBD2. This CDR3 comprises 16 residues. Trimming cost V 5 bases and J 2 bases; bases outside gene matches: 6. Germline loops: CDR1 SGHRS, CDR2 YFSETQ. As DNA, the CDR3 is TGCGCCAGCAGAGAGGATAGCGGGAGGGCCTACAATGAGCAGTTCTTC. This encodes CASREDSGRAYNEQFF.

This clone was counted a few times. This CDR3 reads CASSQVISVIYGYTF. In DNA form, the CDR3 reads TGCGCCAGCAGCCAAGTTATCTCAGTGATCTATGGCTACACCTTC. The chain has TRBV4-1 and TRBJ1-2; D unclear. The V gene lost 1 base and the J gene lost 4 bases, with 13 bases spanning the gap. Germline V gene lookup returns CDR1 MGHRA and CDR2 YSYEKL. The CDR3 loop spans 15 amino acids.